This TCR beta chain was observed in a study of glioma-infiltrating T cells. Amplification of TCR alpha and beta CDR3 regions from RNA used iRepertoire nested multiplex PCR. For one-step reverse transcription and amplification, roughly 85-450 ng of tissue mRNA or PBMC total RNA was used. TCRdb passed the multiplex PCR reads through MiXCR, listing each CDR3 protein once. This sample yields more than 110,000 distinct CDR3 sequences, of which 35% to 50% are seen a single time; roughly 20% belongs to the top ten. With respect to this clonotype: Its cognate antigen is unknown.

The CDR3 extends over 15 amino acids. CDR1 is MNHNS and CDR2 is SASEGT in the germline V gene. The V end was cut by 6 bases, the J end by 0 bases, with 14 bases between. The study's findings and limits: Gliomas, especially low-grade, showed above-expected tissue-blood divergence; non-neoplastic patients showed below. Very few CDR3 sequences were shared between tissue and blood.

The chain recombines TRBV6-1 with TRBJ1-2; D gene ambiguous. This receptor was obtained from a human donor with low-grade glioma or glioblastoma, undergoing nonglioma brain surgery, or in good health (not recorded which). Sequenced: glioma tissue, nonneoplastic brain tissue, or PBMCs (not recorded which). The CDR3 reads CASSPGRLANYGYTF. CDR3 nucleotides: TGTGCCAGCAGCCCTGGACGGTTAGCTAACTATGGCTACACCTTC.